The 29 T cell receptor beta chains below were found in one sample sequenced in a study of molecular identifiers for immune sequencing clone quantification (dated by TCRdb to 2016 to 2019). Receptor amplification or capture employed PCR. The instrument given in TCRdb is NextSeq 500. The raw public data were reprocessed by TCRdb itself: fastp quality trimming at Q25, MiXCR clonotype calling, in-frame beta chains only. Records with the same CDR3 protein are collapsed into one entry carrying the most frequent genes and DNA. The sample data list just over 95,000 distinct CDR3 sequences, and 20% to 25% of these were observed just once. The top ten constitute approximately 0.94% of the sample. The sequencing input was naive CD8+ T cells from blood, with Jurkat cell RNA spiked in. Per the publication, the cell subset or site label means: FACS-sorted CD8+CD4-CCR7+CD45RA+ naive T cells. Receptors were obtained from a human donor in good health. Some libraries in this study had Jurkat cell RNA spiked in.

This clonotype was seen many times. The rearrangement uses TRBV19 and TRBJ2-3, with TRBD2 matching over 8 bases. From germline, CDR1 is LNHDA and CDR2 SQIVND (reference sequence). The CDR3 extends over 17 amino acids. Trimming cost V 5 bases and J 0 bases; bases outside gene matches: 10. The CDR3 sequence is CASSVFGGGGSTDTQYF. The DNA of the CDR3 is TGTGCCAGTAGTGTTTTCGGTGGCGGGGGGAGCACAGATACGCAGTATTTT.

This clonotype was picked up many times. The V call is TRBV28, the J call TRBJ2-7; 9 positions agree with TRBD1. Germline V gives CDR1 MDHEN, CDR2 SYDVKM. The length of the CDR3 is 16 residues. V lost 5 bases and J lost 4; bases outside the gene matches: 12. The CDR3 reads CASSDDPGTGLYEQYF. In DNA form, the CDR3 reads TGTGCCAGCAGTGATGACCCCGGGACAGGGTTATACGAGCAGTACTTC.

This clonotype was seen many times. The chain employs TRBV11-2 and TRBJ2-7; TRBD1 agrees at 7 bases. The CDR3 is 15 amino acids. CDR1 SGHAT and CDR2 FQNNGV come from the germline V gene. V lost 1 base to trimming and J lost 3 bases; unmatched junction nucleotides: 6. The CDR3 region has the DNA TGTGCCAGCAGCTTAGTTCTGGGACAGATCTACGAGCAGTACTTC. This codes for CASSLVLGQIYEQYF.

This clonotype is a singleton in its sample. The junction differs from germline at one of its ends, possibly a read error. The rearrangement uses TRBV7-9 and TRBJ2-7; tentatively, D is TRBD2 (6 bases). This CDR3 is built from 15 residues. Germline V gene data show CDR1 as SEHNR and CDR2 as FQNEAQ (reference sequence). The CDR3 loop reads CASSSRGGLSCEQYF. The CDR3 DNA reads TGTGCCAGCAGCTCGCGGGGTGGCCTCTCCTGCGAGCAGTACTTC.

This clonotype has a handful of counts. The chain uses TRBV28 and TRBJ1-5, with TRBD1 matching over 11 bases. The trim removed 5 bases at V and 2 bases at J, leaving 8 bases unmatched. From germline, CDR1 is MDHEN and CDR2 SYDVKM. CDR3 size: 17 residues. The DNA of the CDR3 is TGTGCCAGCAGTGAAGGACAGGGGGCGAGCGGCAATCAGCCCCAGCATTTT. Amino acid sequence: CASSEGQGASGNQPQHF.

Details on this clonotype: This CDR3 is missing its conserved last phenylalanine or tryptophan, likely due to a read error. The genes are TRBV28 and TRBJ2-3; D ambiguous. V lost 6 bases and J lost 0, with 13 bases in between. Germline V gives CDR1 MDHEN, CDR2 SYDVKM. The CDR3 covers 15 residues. CDR3 loop: CASRPQTLSTDTQYL. The CDR3 DNA reads TGTGCCAGCAGACCCCAGACCCTGAGCACAGATACGCAGTATCTT.

This clonotype was seen only a few times. CDR3 loop: CASSYSGGSETQYF. The CDR3 DNA reads TGTGCCAGCAGTTACTCGGGGGGGAGTGAGACCCAGTACTTC. The genes are TRBV6-5 and TRBJ2-5; 7 bases match TRBD2. V lost 0 bases and J lost 5; bases outside the gene matches: 3. The CDR3 loop spans 14 amino acids. Germline assignment: CDR1 MNHEY and CDR2 SVGAGI.

This clonotype was seen repeatedly, ten times or more. V is TRBV3-1 and J is TRBJ2-3; D is ambiguous. The CDR3 totals 14 residues. V was clipped by 1 base and J by 0 bases, with 5 bases between them. Germline values: CDR1 LGHDT, CDR2 YNNKEL (reference sequence). CDR3 sequence (DNA): TGTGCCAGCAGCCAAGTGTCGAGCACAGATACGCAGTATTTT. It translates to CASSQVSSTDTQYF.

In its sample, this clonotype was seen a few times. CDR3 DNA sequence: TGCAGTGCCCCGGAGGGGCTGGCGGGAGGTCCCTACAATGAGCAGTTCTTC. Its translation is CSAPEGLAGGPYNEQFF. This sequence joins TRBV20-1 and TRBJ2-1; 8 bases align to TRBD2. The CDR3 spans 17 residues. J gave up 2 bases and V 6 bases, and 15 bases lay outside the gene matches. CDR1 is DFQATT and CDR2 is SNEGSKA in the germline V gene (reference sequence).

Worth noting for this clonotype: A much more abundant neighbour one base away suggests this may be a read error. CDR3 in DNA: TGTGCCAGCAGCTTGCGGCCCCGTGGGGATCAGCCCCAGCATTTT. This codes for CASSLRPRGDQPQHF. V is TRBV5-6 and J is TRBJ1-5; D is ambiguous. CDR3 length: 15 residues. Germline assignment: CDR1 SGHDT and CDR2 YYEEEE. The V end was cut by 1 base, the J end by 5 bases, with 13 bases between.

This clonotype was seen a few times. One base away lies a much larger clone, so this may be a sequencing read error. The rearrangement joins TRBV6-5 to TRBJ2-7; 7 positions match TRBD1. The CDR3 consists of 18 residues. V was pared by 2 bases and J by 4 bases, with 17 bases of the junction left unmatched. In germline, CDR1 is MNHEY, CDR2 SVGAGI. Written as DNA, the CDR3 is TGTGCCAGCAGTTACAGGGCTCCCAGACAGGGTCGGGCATACGAGCAGTACTTC. Protein product: CASSYRAPRQGRAYEQYF.

This clonotype was detected many times. The chain links TRBV5-1 to TRBJ2-5; no definite D call. Germline CDR1 reads SGHRS; CDR2 reads YFSETQ. The CDR3 covers 12 residues. The V end was cut by 4 bases, the J end by 3 bases, with 7 bases between. The CDR3 DNA sequence: TGCGCCAGCAGCACCCAAGAAGAGACCCAGTACTTC. Residues: CASSTQEETQYF.

This clonotype was counted ten times or more. The genes are TRBV6-5 and TRBJ1-1; D gene unclear. The CDR3 runs to 15 residues. V lost 0 bases to trimming and J lost 1 base, with 9 bases between them. Germline V CDR1 and CDR2: MNHEY, SVGAGI. CDR3 nucleotide sequence: TGTGCCAGCAGTTACTCCTTATGGGGGAACACTGAAGCTTTCTTT. Translation: CASSYSLWGNTEAFF.

This clonotype was counted ten times or more. J is TRBJ2-7 and V is TRBV27; possibly TRBD1 or TRBD2 for D (5 bases each). The CDR3 sequence is 15 residues long. The germline V and J ends were trimmed by 2 bases and 3 bases, with 14 bases remaining between them. Germline assignment: CDR1 MNHEY and CDR2 SMNVEV (reference sequence). The CDR3 loop is CASSLGTGLNYEQYF. The CDR3 nucleotides are TGTGCCAGCAGTTTAGGGACCGGCCTTAACTACGAGCAGTACTTC.

Points on this clonotype: Since a much larger clone is just one base distant, this may be a read error. V gene TRBV6-2 or TRBV6-3 combines with J gene TRBJ2-1; TRBD2 matches at 11 bases. The CDR3 sequence is 16 residues long. Germline CDR1 and CDR2: MNHEY and SVGEGT. For the CDR3, the DNA is TGTGCCGGCAGCGCTCTAGCGGGAGGAAGCTACAATGAGCAGTTCTTC. Residues: CAGSALAGGSYNEQFF.

As concerns this clonotype: Possible read error: a much larger clone is one base away. The CDR3 reads CASSQALAVSYNEQFF. CDR3 sequence (DNA): TGCGCCAGCAGCCAAGCACTAGCGGTGTCCTACAATGAGCAGTTCTTC. The chain joins TRBV4-1 to TRBJ2-1, with 8 positions matching TRBD2. V lost 1 base, J lost 1 base, and 3 bases stayed unmatched. Germline lookup yields CDR1 MGHRA and CDR2 YSYEKL. The CDR3 is made up of 16 amino acids.

A word on this clonotype: This may be a read error: a much more frequent sequence differs by one nucleotide. This rearrangement joins TRBV6-4 to TRBJ2-3; D is possibly TRBD2 (5 bases). The CDR3 loop spans 14 amino acids. The V gene's germline CDR1 is MRHNA and CDR2 SNTAGT. In DNA, the CDR3 is TGTGCCAGCAGTGTGGCTAGCAGCACAGATACGCGGTATTTT. The encoded protein is CASSVASSTDTRYF.

This clonotype was detected many times. This chain connects TRBV13 to TRBJ1-4; 8 bases are shared with TRBD1. After removal of 4 bases from V and 2 bases from J, the junction contained 9 bases not matched to a gene. Germline-derived CDR1 and CDR2 are PRHDT and FYEKMQ (reference sequence). The CDR3 has 17 amino acids. The CDR3: CASSSTRQGPTNEKLFF. CDR3 DNA sequence: TGTGCCAGCAGCTCCACCAGACAGGGGCCCACTAATGAAAAACTGTTTTTT.

This clonotype was detected ten times or more. The V call is TRBV4-1, the J call TRBJ1-1; maybe TRBD1 (5 bases). The CDR3 runs to 15 residues. The germline V gene has CDR1 MGHRA and CDR2 YSYEKL. The V and J ends lost 0 bases and 4 bases respectively, with 12 bases between them. The CDR3 coding sequence is TGCGCCAGCAGCCAAGACACTCTTGGGGGCACTGAAGCTTTCTTT. This codes for CASSQDTLGGTEAFF.

V and J are TRBV12-3 or TRBV12-4 and TRBJ1-1, with 7 bases lining up with TRBD1. The CDR3 is made up of 13 amino acids. Trimming cost V 7 bases and J 8 bases; bases outside gene matches: 10. CDR3 sequence reads: CASNSVLGQEAFF. CDR3 nucleotides: TGTGCCAGCAATTCCGTTTTGGGACAGGAAGCTTTCTTT.

This clonotype was counted ten times or more. CDR3 nucleotide sequence: TGCGCCAGCAGCCCCACCGGGGGGACCCAGTACTTC. Protein: CASSPTGGTQYF. The chain is built from TRBV5-1 and TRBJ2-5; D might be TRBD2 (6 bases). V gave up 4 bases and J gave up 7 bases, with 11 bases separating them. CDR1 is SGHRS and CDR2 is YFSETQ in the germline V gene. There are 12 residues in the CDR3. Combining the CDR3 with reference TRBV5-1 and TRBJ2-5 gives the whole variable domain KAGVTQTPRYLIKTRGQQVTLSCSPISGHRSVSWYQQTPGQGLQFLFEYFSETQRNKGNFPGRFSGRQFSNSRSEMNVSTLELGDSALYLCASSPTGGTQYFGPGTRLLVL.

Concerning this clonotype itself: Given a much more abundant clone one base away, this may be a read error. The chain employs TRBV6-5 and TRBJ2-1, with 10 bases aligning to TRBD1. The CDR3 has 15 residues. With 5 bases clipped from V and 12 bases from J, the junction kept 13 bases outside the gene matches. Germline V gene data show CDR1 as MNHEY and CDR2 as SVGAGI. As DNA, the CDR3 is TGTGCCAGCAGTGTATGGGACAGGGGCGGTGATGCGCAGTTCTTC. It is translated as CASSVWDRGGDAQFF.

This clonotype has a count of ten or more. The V and J genes are TRBV6-1 and TRBJ1-4; 7 nucleotides match TRBD1. The CDR3 sequence is 16 residues long. Germline CDR1 and CDR2: MNHNS and SASEGT. After removal of 1 base from V and 4 bases from J, the junction contained 6 bases not matched to a gene. CDR3 nucleotide sequence: TGTGCCAGCAGTGAAGTCGGGGACAGTTTTAATGAAAAACTGTTTTTT. This translates into CASSEVGDSFNEKLFF.

This clonotype was recorded many times. For the CDR3, the DNA is TGTGCCAGCAGCTTAGTAGGCGGGAAGCGGGAAAAACTGTTTTTT. Translating gives CASSLVGGKREKLFF. The rearrangement links TRBV7-2 to TRBJ1-4, with D unclear. This CDR3 is 15 amino acids long. The V end was cut by 1 base, the J end by 8 bases, with 14 bases between. Germline values: CDR1 SGHTA, CDR2 FQGNSA.

This clonotype was seen ten or more times. The chain combines TRBV7-8 with TRBJ2-3, with D perhaps matching TRBD2 (6 bases). V shed 5 bases and J shed 3 bases, with 18 bases lying between them. The germline V gene has CDR1 SGHVS and CDR2 FQNEAQ. This CDR3 comprises 16 residues. This CDR3 is CASSPESGSVTDTQYF. In DNA form, the CDR3 reads TGTGCCAGCAGCCCAGAAAGCGGGTCGGTAACAGATACGCAGTATTTT.

There are many counts of this clonotype. The chain joins TRBV7-9 to TRBJ1-5; D remains unclear. Germline CDR1 and CDR2: SEHNR and FQNEAQ (reference sequence). This CDR3 spans 12 amino acids. V lost 5 bases, J lost 3 bases, and 5 bases lay in between. CDR3 residues: CASSQLNQPQHF. The CDR3 coding sequence is TGTGCCAGCAGCCAGCTCAATCAGCCCCAGCATTTT.

This clonotype has just a few counts. V usage is TRBV7-2 and J usage is TRBJ2-7; either TRBD1 or TRBD2 may supply D (5 bases each). Germline V CDR1 and CDR2: SGHTA, FQGNSA. V lost 4 bases to trimming and J lost 4 bases, with 11 bases between them. The CDR3 sequence is 13 residues long. The CDR3 DNA sequence: TGTGCCAGCAGCTGGGACCTACTTTACGAGCAGTACTTC. Translating it yields CASSWDLLYEQYF.

This clonotype has a count of ten or more. This chain uses TRBV14 with TRBJ2-1; 8 nucleotides agree with TRBD1. CDR3 length equals 15 residues. The V gene's germline CDR1 is SGHDN and CDR2 FVKESK. V was clipped by 3 bases and J by 7 bases; unmatched bases: 8. The CDR3 region is CASSHIRTGYNEQFF. CDR3 sequence (DNA): TGTGCCAGCAGCCACATCAGGACAGGGTATAATGAGCAGTTCTTC.

This clonotype was counted between two and nine times. This chain links TRBV10-3 with TRBJ2-7; the D gene is possibly TRBD2 (5 bases). CDR1 is ENHRY, CDR2 SYGVKD, per germline. This CDR3 spans 12 amino acids. Between the trimmed V and J ends, which lost 6 bases and 5 bases, there was a span of 11 bases. The CDR3 nucleotides read TGTGCCATCAGGAGCCGAGGGAACGAGCAGTACTTC. This sequence encodes CAIRSRGNEQYF.